This entry features one T cell receptor beta chain sequence. Its antigen remains unidentified. The sample is drawn from a study of OX40 agonist ivuxolimab in advanced cancers. Study details: Intravenous ivuxolimab at 0.01 to 10 mg/kg was given to patients every 2 weeks. Study findings and constraints: Dose levels from 0.1 to 3.0 mg/kg saw CD4+ and CD8+ blood T cells expand clonally by week 6. Certain nonresponders additionally had low normalized T-cell clonal expansion.

V lost 2 bases and J 2 bases, leaving 12 bases between the germline ends. The CDR3 has 15 amino acids. The germline V gene encodes CDR1 LNHNV and CDR2 YYDKDF (reference sequence). Researchers took blood at baseline, on cycle 4 day 1, and on cycle 7 day 1. Assay used: immunoSEQ multiplex PCR; TCRdb lists only in-frame clones, some missing. The repertoire holds about 53,000 clones, about 85% seen once, with approximately 1.1% in the top ten. The gene calls are TRBV15 and TRBJ2-5, with D perhaps matching TRBD2 (6 bases). This clonotype was obtained from an adult with an advanced solid tumor such as melanoma, head and neck, liver or kidney cancer. The sequenced sample was CD4+ or CD8+ T cells sorted from blood, obtained in a trial of the OX40 agonist ivuxolimab. The CDR3 sequence is CATSRTVLAQETQYF. CDR3 sequence (DNA): TGTGCCACCAGCAGAACTGTACTAGCTCAAGAGACCCAGTACTTC.